Listed here are 32 T cell receptor beta chains from one sample, sequenced in a study of blood T cell repertoires in COVID-19. Generated by immunoSEQ multiplex PCR, the TCRdb table keeps only in-frame clones and is missing some. The sample lists fewer than 350,000 clones; about four fifths were seen once. The specimen sequenced was peripheral blood. The source is a woman aged 55-69 years with active or convalescent COVID-19.

The chain has TRBV19 and TRBJ2-1; D is perhaps TRBD1 (5 bases). V was trimmed by 4 bases and J by 0 bases, leaving 7 bases between them. This CDR3 is built from 14 residues. In germline, CDR1 is LNHDA, CDR2 SQIVND (reference sequence). As DNA, the CDR3 is TGTGCCAGTAGTAACCAGGGCTCCTACAATGAGCAGTTCTTC. Its protein is CASSNQGSYNEQFF.

The CDR3 sequence is CASSLFRQGALGYGYTF. CDR3 nucleotide sequence: TGTGCCAGCAGCTTATTCAGACAGGGGGCGCTTGGCTATGGCTACACCTTC. The chain has TRBV7-6 and TRBJ1-2; 10 bases align to TRBD1. Germline V gene sequence: CDR1 SGHVS, CDR2 FNYEAQ. The CDR3 is 17 amino acids. Trimming removed 2 bases from V and 4 bases from J; junction bases left unmatched: 10.

In its sample, this clone was seen once. This rearrangement joins TRBV27 to TRBJ1-2; D is ambiguous. V was shortened by 4 bases and J by 6 bases, with 12 bases between the two germline ends. Germline CDR1 MNHEY, CDR2 SMNVEV (reference sequence). The CDR3 is 13 residues long. The CDR3 coding sequence is TGTGCCAGCAGTTCTGGAGGCAGGAATGGCTACACCTTC. Residues: CASSSGGRNGYTF.

This sequence joins TRBV10-2 and TRBJ1-2, with 11 bases aligning to TRBD1. In germline, CDR1 is WSHSY, CDR2 SAAADI. The CDR3 extends over 13 amino acids. V dropped 5 bases and J dropped 10; count of bases not matched to a gene: 6. DNA for the CDR3: TGCGCCAGCAGTAACGGACAGGGGGCTGTCTACACCTTC. Its protein is CASSNGQGAVYTF.

The chain has TRBV5-6 and TRBJ2-5; 8 nucleotides line up with TRBD2. Germline lookup yields CDR1 SGHDT and CDR2 YYEEEE. The ends lost 3 bases at V and 2 bases at J; junction bases unmatched: 12. The CDR3 extends over 17 amino acids. CDR3 DNA: TGTGCCAGCAGCTACCCTCTCAGCGGGGGCCTTCAAGAGACCCAGTACTTC. Its translation is CASSYPLSGGLQETQYF.

The V call is TRBV7-6, the J call TRBJ2-7; D possibly corresponds to TRBD1 (5 bases). Germline CDR1 and CDR2: SGHVS and FNYEAQ. Deletions cut 10 bases from V and 9 bases from J, with 16 bases between. The CDR3 is made up of 11 amino acids. CDR3: CANGYDSPQYF. For the CDR3, the DNA is TGTGCCAATGGGTATGACAGTCCGCAGTACTTC.

The chain combines TRBV30 with TRBJ1-4; D perhaps matches TRBD1 (6 bases). Germline loops: CDR1 GTSNPN, CDR2 SVGIG (reference sequence). CDR3 length: 15 amino acids. V lost 4 bases and J 8 bases, leaving 20 bases between the germline ends. The CDR3 nucleotides read TGTGCCTGGACGGGACACCCGGTGGGTGAGGAAAAACTGTTTTTT. Its protein is CAWTGHPVGEEKLFF.

This clone appeared a single time. The CDR3 loop is CASRLTGAKEQYF. The CDR3, as DNA: TGTGCCAGCAGATTAACAGGGGCTAAGGAGCAGTACTTC. The genes are TRBV6-5 and TRBJ2-7; 7 bases are shared with TRBD1. The CDR3 contains 13 residues. CDR1 is MNHEY, CDR2 SVGAGI, per germline. J lost 7 bases, V lost 6 bases, and 9 bases had no gene match.

This clone was seen a single time. The chain couples TRBV4-1 to TRBJ2-4, with 9 bases matching TRBD1. This CDR3 comprises 15 residues. V was clipped by 2 bases and J by 7 bases; unmatched bases: 6. Germline V CDR1 and CDR2: MGHRA, YSYEKL. The CDR3 reads CASSQPGTGSNIQYF. The DNA for the CDR3 is TGCGCCAGCAGCCAACCCGGGACAGGGAGCAACATTCAGTACTTC.

This clone was seen just once. The chain joins TRBV6-5 to TRBJ2-2; D gene unclear. Germline-derived CDR1 and CDR2 are MNHEY and SVGAGI. With 7 bases removed from V and 6 bases from J, the gap between germline ends came to 9 bases. The CDR3 totals 12 residues. CDR3 protein: CASNRVAGELFF. The CDR3 DNA follows: TGTGCCAGCAACCGGGTGGCCGGGGAGCTGTTTTTT.

This chain connects TRBV6-5 to TRBJ1-6; D is perhaps TRBD1 (5 bases). Trimming removed 6 bases from V and 6 bases from J, with 15 bases in between. Germline V gives CDR1 MNHEY, CDR2 SVGAGI. The CDR3 length is 15 residues. Written as DNA, the CDR3 is TGTGCCAGCAGGCGGGGGGAGGTTGGTAATTCACCCCTCCACTTT. Encoded protein: CASRRGEVGNSPLHF.

The gene calls are TRBV18 and TRBJ2-1; D possibly corresponds to TRBD1 (5 bases). Between the trimmed V and J ends, which lost 3 bases and 0 bases, there was a span of 12 bases. The CDR3 has 16 residues. Per the germline V gene, CDR1 is KGHSH and CDR2 is LQKENI. As DNA, the CDR3 is TGTGCCAGCTCACCTGGGGCCTCCAGCTCCTACAATGAGCAGTTCTTC. Its protein product is CASSPGASSSYNEQFF.

The chain has TRBV19 and TRBJ2-3; 7 bases line up with TRBD1. J was trimmed by 0 bases and V by 7 bases; bases with no gene match: 4. CDR1 and CDR2 (germline): LNHDA, SQIVND (reference sequence). The CDR3 spans 14 residues. CDR3 sequence: CASTDRESTDTQYF. The CDR3 coding sequence is TGTGCCAGTACTGACAGGGAGAGCACAGATACGCAGTATTTT.

This clone came up a few times. This chain connects TRBV24-1 to TRBJ2-7; no definite D call. Germline lookup yields CDR1 KGHDR and CDR2 SFDVKD. CDR3 length: 8 residues. With 12 bases removed from V and 5 bases from J, the gap between germline ends came to 4 bases. CDR3 in DNA: TGTGCCCCCGACGAGCAGTACTTC. Protein: CAPDEQYF.

This clone turned up a few times. The rearrangement links TRBV5-1 to TRBJ2-1, with 8 bases identical to TRBD2. The CDR3 totals 17 residues. Germline values: CDR1 SGHRS, CDR2 YFSETQ. V lost 1 base to trimming and J lost 0 bases; unmatched junction nucleotides: 6. The CDR3 region is CASSLPGGGSSYNEQFF. CDR3 coding DNA: TGCGCCAGCAGCTTGCCGGGCGGGGGGAGCTCCTACAATGAGCAGTTCTTC.

The CDR3 is CASSFGKSSPLHF. The CDR3 nucleotides read TGTGCCAGCAGCTTCGGGAAGTCTTCACCCCTCCACTTT. The V call is TRBV2, the J call TRBJ1-6; D is uncertain. From germline, CDR1 is SNHLY and CDR2 FYNNEI. The CDR3 has 13 amino acids. The V end lost 6 bases, the J end lost 9 bases, and 12 bases lay between the germline ends.

On this clone itself: Since the CDR3 does not end with the conserved phenylalanine or tryptophan, this likely comes from a read error. The DNA is left out, because the CDR3 cannot be placed on it with certainty; the CDR3 is given as TCRdb lists it. The V and J genes are TRBV2 and TRBJ2-7; TRBD2 is taken as the D call from the table, unchecked against the DNA. Including both end residues, the CDR3 is 11 amino acids long. CDR1 is SNHLY and CDR2 is FYNNEI in the germline V gene. This CDR3 reads CASSETQGTTN.

The CDR3 nucleotides read TGTGCCAGCAGCTCGGACCACGGGTATGGACTTCTGACCTACGAGCAGTACTTC. Translating gives CASSSDHGYGLLTYEQYF. This chain links TRBV7-2 with TRBJ2-7, with D possibly TRBD2 on 5 matching bases. In germline, CDR1 is SGHTA, CDR2 FQGNSA. The CDR3 spans 18 residues. V lost 4 bases and J 2 bases, leaving 24 bases between the germline ends.

The chain joins TRBV7-9 to TRBJ1-4; maybe TRBD1 (5 bases). The CDR3 contains 14 residues. The germline CDR1 and CDR2 sequences are SEHNR and FQNEAQ (reference sequence). V was trimmed by 8 bases and J by 0 bases, leaving 10 bases between them. CDR3 bases: TGTGCCAGCGGGGGGAGGGCAACTAATGAAAAACTGTTTTTT. It translates to CASGGRATNEKLFF.

The table lists this clone with a count of one. This chain joins TRBV5-1 and TRBJ2-7, with TRBD1 matching over 11 bases. CDR3 length equals 14 residues. In germline, CDR1 is SGHRS, CDR2 YFSETQ. The J segment lost 7 bases and the V segment lost 4 bases, leaving 7 bases of the junction unmatched. CDR3 amino acids: CASSPGTGGWEQYF. The CDR3 nucleotides are TGCGCCAGCAGCCCGGGGACAGGGGGTTGGGAGCAGTACTTC. The entire variable domain, with the rest obtained from reference TRBV5-1 and TRBJ2-7, is as follows: KAGVTQTPRYLIKTRGQQVTLSCSPISGHRSVSWYQQTPGQGLQFLFEYFSETQRNKGNFPGRFSGRQFSNSRSEMNVSTLELGDSALYLCASSPGTGGWEQYFGPGTRLTVT.

This clone has at least ten counts. The chain employs TRBV7-9 and TRBJ2-5; perhaps TRBD1 as D (6 bases). The CDR3 loop spans 14 amino acids. The V gene's germline CDR1 is SEHNR and CDR2 FQNEAQ (reference sequence). Between the trimmed V and J ends, which lost 5 bases and 2 bases, there was a span of 12 bases. CDR3 protein: CASSRAGQQETQYF. The CDR3, as DNA: TGTGCCAGCAGCCGCGCTGGACAGCAAGAGACCCAGTACTTC.

The chain couples TRBV24-1 to TRBJ2-3; D possibly corresponds to TRBD1 (5 bases). The CDR3 length is 16 residues. V shed 4 bases and J shed 2 bases, with 15 bases lying between them. Germline CDR1 is KGHDR and CDR2 is SFDVKD. CDR3 amino acids: CATSDGDTGYTDTQYF. CDR3 DNA: TGTGCCACCAGTGACGGAGATACAGGATACACAGATACGCAGTATTTT.

The rearrangement links TRBV12-3 or TRBV12-4 to TRBJ1-2; TRBD1 is a possible D gene (5 bases). Between the trimmed V and J ends, which lost 7 bases and 2 bases, there was a span of 11 bases. The CDR3 covers 13 residues. DNA of the CDR3: TGTGCCAGCACCCGGGGGGGGAACTATGGCTACACCTTC. This gives the protein CASTRGGNYGYTF.

This clone was seen just once. This chain uses TRBV11-2 with TRBJ2-2; D may be TRBD2 (6 bases). This CDR3 is 13 amino acids long. Trimming stripped 8 bases from V and 7 bases from J, with 14 bases between. CDR1 and CDR2 (germline): SGHAT, FQNNGV. CDR3 sequence: CASGRDGSGELFF. The CDR3 nucleotides read TGTGCCAGCGGGCGGGATGGTAGCGGGGAGCTGTTTTTT.

This clone was seen only a few times. The J gene is TRBJ2-2, the V gene TRBV11-2, with TRBD2 matching 12 bases. V was clipped by 3 bases and J by 7 bases; unmatched bases: 9. From germline, CDR1 is SGHAT and CDR2 FQNNGV. The CDR3 covers 17 residues. The CDR3 DNA reads as TGTGCCAGCAGCTTGTCCCTAGCGGGGGGGCAATTCGGGGAGCTGTTTTTT. Translating gives CASSLSLAGGQFGELFF.

This chain uses TRBV4-2 with TRBJ1-2; D not resolved. Germline lookup yields CDR1 LGHNA and CDR2 YNFKEQ. The ends were cut back, 0 bases at V and 1 base at J, with 12 bases in the middle. This CDR3 comprises 16 residues. DNA for the CDR3: TGTGCCAGCAGCCAAGAAAGCGAAGTTTTTAACTATGGCTACACCTTC. It translates to CASSQESEVFNYGYTF.

This chain uses TRBV19 with TRBJ1-5; 12 bases line up with TRBD1. This CDR3 is 19 amino acids long. V lost 2 bases and J lost 5; bases outside the gene matches: 13. Germline V gene data show CDR1 as LNHDA and CDR2 as SQIVND (reference sequence). This CDR3 is CASSISRPGQGAPYQPQHF. The DNA of the CDR3 is TGTGCCAGTAGTATAAGTCGCCCGGGACAGGGGGCGCCGTATCAGCCCCAGCATTTT.

This clone occurred a few times. This sequence joins TRBV27 and TRBJ1-2; the D is unclear. Germline V gene lookup returns CDR1 MNHEY and CDR2 SMNVEV (reference sequence). This CDR3 region has 13 residues. V was cut by 4 bases and J by 6 bases, with 12 bases left in between. CDR3 coding DNA: TGTGCCAGCAGTTGGGGAGGAAAGGATGGCTACACCTTC. Protein product: CASSWGGKDGYTF.

The rearrangement links TRBV19 to TRBJ2-1; 12 bases fit TRBD2. Looked up from germline, CDR1 is LNHDA and CDR2 is SQIVND (reference sequence). With 5 bases clipped from V and 4 bases from J, the junction kept 12 bases outside the gene matches. CDR3 length: 18 residues. The CDR3 loop is CASSVTSGGVRIYNEQFF. Written as DNA, the CDR3 is TGTGCCAGTAGTGTGACTAGCGGGGGAGTTCGGATTTACAATGAGCAGTTCTTC.

The genes are TRBV19 and TRBJ1-1, with unresolved D. V was trimmed by 3 bases and J by 1 base, leaving 9 bases between them. The CDR3 length is 14 residues. Germline V CDR1 and CDR2: LNHDA, SQIVND (reference sequence). The CDR3 region has the DNA TGTGCCAGTAGTATTGAGGCATCGAACACTGAAGCTTTCTTT. Protein product: CASSIEASNTEAFF.

The chain combines TRBV27 with TRBJ2-5; D possibly corresponds to TRBD2 (7 bases). The germline V gene encodes CDR1 MNHEY and CDR2 SMNVEV (reference sequence). The ends were cut back, 7 bases at V and 2 bases at J, with 17 bases in the middle. The CDR3 consists of 15 residues. CDR3 sequence: CASKGGGWGQETQYF. The CDR3 DNA reads TGTGCCAGCAAGGGGGGAGGGTGGGGGCAAGAGACCCAGTACTTC.

Written as DNA, the CDR3 is TGTGCCAGCAGCTACACCGGGACAGACTACTATGGCTACACCTTC. Encoded protein: CASSYTGTDYYGYTF. This chain connects TRBV5-6 to TRBJ1-2; 7 positions match TRBD1. Trimming cost V 3 bases and J 3 bases; bases outside gene matches: 8. This CDR3 comprises 15 residues. Germline values: CDR1 SGHDT, CDR2 YYEEEE.